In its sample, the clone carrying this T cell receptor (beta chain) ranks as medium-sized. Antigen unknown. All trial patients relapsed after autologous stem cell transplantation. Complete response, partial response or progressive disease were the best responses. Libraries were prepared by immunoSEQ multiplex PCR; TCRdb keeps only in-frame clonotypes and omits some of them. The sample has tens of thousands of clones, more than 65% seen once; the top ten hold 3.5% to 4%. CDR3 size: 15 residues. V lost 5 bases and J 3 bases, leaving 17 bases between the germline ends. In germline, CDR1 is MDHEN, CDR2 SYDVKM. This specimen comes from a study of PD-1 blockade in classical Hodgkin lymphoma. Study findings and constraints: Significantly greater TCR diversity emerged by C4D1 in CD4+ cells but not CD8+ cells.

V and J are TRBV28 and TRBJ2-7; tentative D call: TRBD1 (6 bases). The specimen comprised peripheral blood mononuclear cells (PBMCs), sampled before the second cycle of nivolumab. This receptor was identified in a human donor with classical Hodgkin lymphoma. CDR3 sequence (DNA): TGTGCCAGCAGTCGAGGACAGAGAACTTACTACGAGCAGTACTTC. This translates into CASSRGQRTYYEQYF.